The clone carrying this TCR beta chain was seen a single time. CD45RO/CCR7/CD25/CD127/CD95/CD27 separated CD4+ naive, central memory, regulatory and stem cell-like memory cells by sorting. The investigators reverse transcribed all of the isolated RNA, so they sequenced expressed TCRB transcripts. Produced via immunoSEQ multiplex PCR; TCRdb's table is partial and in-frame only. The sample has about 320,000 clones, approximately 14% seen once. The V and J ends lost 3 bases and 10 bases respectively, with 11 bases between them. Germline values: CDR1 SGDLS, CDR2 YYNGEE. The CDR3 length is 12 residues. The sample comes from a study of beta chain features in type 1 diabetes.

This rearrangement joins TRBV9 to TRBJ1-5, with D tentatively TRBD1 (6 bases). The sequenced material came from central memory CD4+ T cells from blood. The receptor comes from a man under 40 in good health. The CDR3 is CASSAGGGPQHF. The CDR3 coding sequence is TGTGCCAGCAGCGCCGGGGGGGGCCCCCAGCATTTT.